These T cell receptor beta chains were read from a single sample in a study of cytomegalovirus exposure and HLA in healthy donors. Generated by immunoSEQ multiplex PCR, the TCRdb table keeps only in-frame clones and is missing some. The data show under 400,000 clones, 88% seen once. The sample taken for sequencing was PBMCs. The receptors come from a man aged 25-45 years in good health and CMV-seronegative. CDR3s include the opening cysteine and the closing phenylalanine or tryptophan. Each record gives: J gene, clone size, D gene, V gene, CDR3 length, CDR3 DNA, CDR3 protein. D genes are given only for firm matches. Expanded clones get a size class; other rows say once, few or many, or leave the size out.

>TRBJ2-5|NA|TRBD2|TRBV5-4|17
TGTGCCAGCAGCTTGGTTAGGGGAGGGGATGTGGGAGAGACCCAGTACTTC
CASSLVRGGDVGETQYF
>TRBJ2-3|NA|TRBD1|TRBV7-9|16
TGTGCCAGCAGCCCGAGGACAGGTGAGACGAGGGATACGCAGTATTTT
CASSPRTGETRDTQYF
>TRBJ2-1|NA|NA|TRBV11-2|14
TGTGCCAGCAGCTTCGGTCAGGGTCTCAATGAGCAGTTCTTC
CASSFGQGLNEQFF
>TRBJ1-2|NA|NA|TRBV13|14
TGTGCCAGCAGCTTAAGACAGCCAAACTATGGCTACACCTTC
CASSLRQPNYGYTF
>TRBJ2-3|NA|TRBD2|TRBV9|18
TGTGCCAGCAGCGAGGGGAGGGGAGCGGGGTACGGCACAGATACGCAGTATTTT
CASSEGRGAGYGTDTQYF
>TRBJ2-7|NA|NA|TRBV5-6|13
TGTGCCAGCAGCTACCTCTCGAGTTACGAGCAGTACTTC
CASSYLSSYEQYF
>TRBJ2-2|NA|NA|TRBV9|15
TGTGCCAGCAGCCCTAGATCCCGGGTAGCCGGGGAGCTGTTTTTT
CASSPRSRVAGELFF
>TRBJ1-1|NA|NA|TRBV18|13
TGTGCCAGCTCACCGGGTCCCGCAGCTGGAGGTTTCTTT
CASSPGPAAGGFF
>TRBJ1-6|NA|NA|TRBV11-2|17
TGTGCCAGCAGCCGTTGGGACACTACAAGGGGAAATTCACCCCTCCACTTT
CASSRWDTTRGNSPLHF
>TRBJ2-7|NA|TRBD1|TRBV4-3|14
TGCGCCAGCAGCCAAGATCAGACAGGGTACGAGCAGTACTTC
CASSQDQTGYEQYF
>TRBJ2-7|NA|NA|TRBV30|13
TGTGCCTGGAGTGTAACTCCCGGGAACGAGCAGTACTTC
CAWSVTPGNEQYF
>TRBJ1-1|NA|NA|TRBV2|15
TGTGCCAGCTTTGCAGGGGCACAGGGGAACACTGAAGCTTTCTTT
CASFAGAQGNTEAFF
>TRBJ2-7|once|TRBD2|TRBV5-4|15
TGTGCCAGCAGCTTCGGACTAGGGAGGGCCTACGAGCAGTACTTC
CASSFGLGRAYEQYF
>TRBJ1-2|NA|TRBD1|TRBV19|14
TGTGCCAGTAGTATAGACGCAGGGGGCTATGGCTACACCTTC
CASSIDAGGYGYTF
>TRBJ2-5|NA|TRBD2|TRBV4-2|13
TGTGCCAGCAGCCAAGGACTAGCGGAGACCCAGTACTTC
CASSQGLAETQYF
>TRBJ2-7|once|NA|TRBV7-9|15
TGTGCCAGCAGCTTCGGCGGCGGTAGCTCCTACGAGCAGTACTTC
CASSFGGGSSYEQYF
>TRBJ2-7|NA|TRBD1|TRBV6-5|15
TGTGCCAGCAGTCTTCCGGGACAGGGGTTCGGCGAGCAGTACTTC
CASSLPGQGFGEQYF
>TRBJ1-6|NA|NA|TRBV12-5|15
TGTGCTAGTGCCCCTGGGGCAGGGTGGTATTCACCCCTCCACTTT
CASAPGAGWYSPLHF
>TRBJ1-2|NA|NA|TRBV5-6|13
TGTGCCAGCAGCTTGGGGCTAGACTATGGCTACACCTTC
CASSLGLDYGYTF
>TRBJ2-3|NA|NA|TRBV6-5|15
TGTGCCAGCAGTCCCCCTCCCGGGGTCACAGATACGCAGTATTTT
CASSPPPGVTDTQYF
>TRBJ1-2|NA|NA|TRBV11-2|15
TGTGCCAGCAGCTTAACCCCCCGGGGGGCCAGAGGCTACACCTTC
CASSLTPRGARGYTF
>TRBJ2-1|NA|NA|TRBV18|16
TGTGCCAGCTCACCAAGGACCGGGACAACTTACAATGAGCAGTTCTTC
CASSPRTGTTYNEQFF
>TRBJ2-5|NA|NA|TRBV10-3|14
TGTGCCATCAGTTCTCCACTCACCCCGGAGACCCAGTACTTC
CAISSPLTPETQYF
>TRBJ1-4|few|NA|TRBV7-9|13
TGTGCCAGCAGCAAACTGACAGGCGAAAAACTGTTTTTT
CASSKLTGEKLFF
>TRBJ2-7|once|NA|TRBV5-6|13
TGTGCCAGCAGCCCAACAGGGACCTACGAGCAGTACTTC
CASSPTGTYEQYF
>TRBJ2-1|NA|TRBD2|TRBV9|16
TGTGCCAGCAGCGAAATGACTAGCGGGGGGTTCAATGAGCAGTTCTTC
CASSEMTSGGFNEQFF
>TRBJ1-1|NA|NA|TRBV10-3|13
TGTGCCGCCTCGCGGGGGATGAACACTGAAGCTTTCTTT
CAASRGMNTEAFF
>TRBJ1-1|NA|TRBD1|TRBV6-1|17
TGTGCCAGCAGTGATCGACGACAGGGTCGTAGAGACACTGAAGCTTTCTTT
CASSDRRQGRRDTEAFF
>TRBJ2-7|NA|TRBD1|TRBV2|14
TGTGCCAGCAGTGAAAGAGACAGGGGGACCGAGCAGTACTTC
CASSERDRGTEQYF
>TRBJ2-1|NA|NA|TRBV27|15
TGTGCCAGCAGTTTACTTGCAGGGATATACAATGAGCAGTTCTTC
CASSLLAGIYNEQFF
>TRBJ1-5|NA|NA|TRBV7-2|15
TGTGCCAGCAGCTTAGGGTCAGTTCGCAATCAGCCCCAGCATTTT
CASSLGSVRNQPQHF
>TRBJ2-2|NA|NA|TRBV10-1|13
TGCGCCAGCGGAGCCACGGGTTACGGGGAGCTGTTTTTT
CASGATGYGELFF
>TRBJ2-5|NA|NA|TRBV21-1|19
TGTGCCAGCAGCGAAGGACACTCCAGGAGGGCCTTCGGTCAAGAGACCCAGTACTTC
CASSEGHSRRAFGQETQYF
>TRBJ1-6|NA|NA|TRBV19|12
TGTGCCAGTAGTCCCTCGAATTCACCCCTCCACTTT
CASSPSNSPLHF
>TRBJ1-1|NA|TRBD1|TRBV5-1|15
TGCGCCAGCAGCTTGGGGGACAGATGGAACACTGAAGCTTTCTTT
CASSLGDRWNTEAFF
>TRBJ2-5|few|NA|TRBV6-1|14
TGTGCCTCCCAACGGGACTCCCCCCAAGAGACCCAGTACTTC
CASQRDSPQETQYF
>TRBJ2-7|NA|NA|TRBV5-4|14
TGTGCCAGCAGCTTGGGAGGGGGGGCCCTCGAGCAGTACTTC
CASSLGGGALEQYF
>TRBJ2-7|NA|NA|TRBV2|14
TGTGCCAGCAGTGTGGATAGGGGGACCTACGAGCAGTACTTC
CASSVDRGTYEQYF
>TRBJ1-2|NA|NA|TRBV5-1|15
TGCGCCAGCAGCGCAGACCAAGGAGGGGACTATGGCTACACCTTC
CASSADQGGDYGYTF
>TRBJ1-4|NA|TRBD1|TRBV19|13
TGTGCGACAAACAGGGGAAGTAATGAAAAACTGTTTTTT
CATNRGSNEKLFF
>TRBJ1-4|NA|NA|TRBV7-9|14
TGTGCCAGCAGCGGCGGGACGGATAATGAAAAACTGTTTTTT
CASSGGTDNEKLFF
>TRBJ1-6|few|TRBD1|TRBV18|14
TGTGCCAGCTCACTCGACAGGGGTACTTCACCCCTCCACTTT
CASSLDRGTSPLHF
>TRBJ2-3|NA|NA|TRBV5-4|15
TGTGCCAGCAGCTTGGCCAGGGGAGGCACAGATACGCAGTATTTT
CASSLARGGTDTQYF
>TRBJ2-6|once|TRBD2|TRBV19|17
TGTGCCAGTAGTATATGGGGCGGGAGCGCTGGGGCCAACGTCCTGACTTTC
CASSIWGGSAGANVLTF
>TRBJ2-1|NA|NA|TRBV7-9|16
TGTGCCAGCAGCCCTCCCCTTCGGAGCTCCTACAATGAGCAGTTCTTC
CASSPPLRSSYNEQFF
>TRBJ2-7|NA|TRBD1|TRBV2|15
TGTGCCAGCAGTGAAGAATGGGACAGGGTTTCCGAGCAGTACTTC
CASSEEWDRVSEQYF
>TRBJ2-7|few|TRBD2|TRBV7-2|15
TGTGCCAGCAGCTTCGAAGGGACTAGCGTCTACGAGCAGTACTTC
CASSFEGTSVYEQYF
>TRBJ1-2|NA|TRBD1|TRBV6-6|13
TGTGCCAGCAGTTTTCGTGACAGGGGTGGCTACACCTTC
CASSFRDRGGYTF
>TRBJ2-7|NA|TRBD1|TRBV18|14
TGTGCCAGCTCACCAGGGACAGGCACATACGAGCAGTACTTC
CASSPGTGTYEQYF
>TRBJ2-7|NA|TRBD2|TRBV7-8|15
TGTGCCAGCAGCTTAGTAGGCGGGGGATCCTACGAGCAGTACTTC
CASSLVGGGSYEQYF
>TRBJ2-7|once|TRBD2|TRBV18|13
TGTGCCAGCTCACCGAGCGGGACCTACGAGCAGTACTTC
CASSPSGTYEQYF
>TRBJ2-2|NA|TRBD1|TRBV5-1|16
TGCGCCAGCAGCTTGGCCGGGACAGGGGCCACCGGGGAGCTGTTTTTT
CASSLAGTGATGELFF
>TRBJ2-7|few|TRBD1|TRBV19|13
TGTGCCAGCGCCCCCGGGACAGTGACCGAGCAGTACTTC
CASAPGTVTEQYF
>TRBJ1-6|few|NA|TRBV18|13
TGTGCCAGCTCACCAAATGCGGATGTGTCCCTCCACTTT
CASSPNADVSLHF
>TRBJ1-2|NA|NA|TRBV6-5|13
TGTGCCAGCAGTTACTTACAGGACTATGGCTACACCTTC
CASSYLQDYGYTF
>TRBJ2-3|NA|TRBD1|TRBV29-1|16
TGCAGCGTTGCCGCGGACAGGGGATTTGGCACAGATACGCAGTATTTT
CSVAADRGFGTDTQYF
>TRBJ1-1|NA|NA|TRBV9|13
TGTGCCAGCAGCGAGCGGGGGCGAACTGAAGCTTTCTTT
CASSERGRTEAFF
>TRBJ1-1|NA|NA|TRBV5-1|16
TGCGCCAGCAGCTTGGTCTTGACAGGAGCCAACACTGAAGCTTTCTTT
CASSLVLTGANTEAFF
>TRBJ2-3|NA|TRBD2|TRBV6-5|16
TGTGCCAGCAGTTACTCGTCGGCGGGGGGGGTGGATACGCAGTATTTT
CASSYSSAGGVDTQYF